Below, one T cell receptor beta chain is given with its context. Germline V CDR1 and CDR2: KGHSH, LQKENI. The V segment lost 1 base and the J segment 2 bases; nucleotides outside the gene matches: 5. The CDR3 sequence is 16 residues long. The sample originates from a study of long-term antiretroviral therapy in people with HIV. A v3.0 immunoSEQ assay was performed at survey level. The protocol was immunoSEQ multiplex PCR, while the TCRdb copy is restricted to in-frame clones and leaves out a portion. Of about 28,000 clones in the sample, approximately 81% are singletons; the top ten hold approximately 9.5%.

The chain links TRBV18 to TRBJ2-5; the match to TRBD2 covers 9 bases. The receptor's source is a man in his forties with HIV. This material consisted of unsorted PBMCs, taken 3 years after starting antiretroviral therapy. This CDR3 reads CASSPLAGEWQETQYF. DNA for the CDR3: TGTGCCAGCTCACCACTAGCGGGAGAGTGGCAAGAGACCCAGTACTTC. The full variable domain, its missing parts supplied by reference TRBV18 and TRBJ2-5, is NAGVMQNPRHLVRRRGQEARLRCSPMKGHSHVYWYRQLPEEGLKFMVYLQKENIIDESGMPKERFSAEFPKEGPSILRIQQVVRGDSAAYFCASSPLAGEWQETQYFGPGTRLLVL.